This T cell receptor (beta chain) was identified during a study of breast tumors, draining lymph nodes, adjacent tissues. Study-wide findings and caveats: The data were judged consistent with most tumor T cells coming from lymph node and expanding in tumor. Luminal-like breast cancer showed significantly greater tumor-nontumor repertoire similarity than basal-like breast cancer did.

This clonotype was seen ten or more times. Its antigen is unidentified. TCRdb re-called the multiplex PCR reads through MiXCR, storing one row per CDR3 protein. Of approximately 90,000 distinct CDR3 sequences detected, around 28% appear once; the ten largest clones hold 8% to 9%. The lymph nodes were axillary draining lymph nodes from breast cancer patients. The germline V and J ends were trimmed by 5 bases and 6 bases, with 16 bases remaining between them. The CDR3 is 14 amino acids. Germline loops: CDR1 SGHTA, CDR2 FQGNSA. The chain carries TRBV7-2 and TRBJ2-5; D possibly corresponds to TRBD1 (9 bases). This receptor was identified in a female donor with breast cancer. Some clones in this sample may be carry-over from other donors' samples. The sequenced sample was axillary lymph node tissue. The CDR3, as DNA: TGTGCCAGCAGCCCGGGAGGGACAGGGCAGACCCAGTACTTC. Protein product: CASSPGGTGQTQYF.